These 10 T cell receptor beta chains share one sample of origin, sequenced in a study of regulatory T cells in long-lasting Graves disease. Stated time point: newly diagnosed GD, antithyroid drugs for less than 3 months. From RNA extracted from PBMCs, the TCR library was made. Libraries of TCR beta came from iRepertoire HTBI primers plus Arm-PCR of CDR3 regions. TCRdb reprocessed the multiplex PCR reads via MiXCR and lists one record per CDR3 protein. The sample lists some 320,000 distinct CDR3 sequences, approximately 20% occurring once. This specimen was peripheral blood mononuclear cells (PBMCs), taken at new diagnosis, from a patient treated with antithyroid drugs. The origin of the receptors is a female donor with Graves disease.

The sample holds many counts of this clonotype. In DNA form, the CDR3 reads TGTGCCAGCAGCTCCCCCGGGACAGGCTCTACGGGGCAGTACTTC. Encoded protein: CASSSPGTGSTGQYF. The chain carries TRBV11-3 and TRBJ2-7, with 8 nucleotides matching TRBD1. CDR1 is SGHNT, CDR2 YENEEA, per germline. V lost 4 bases and J lost 9; bases outside the gene matches: 14. The CDR3 runs to 15 residues.

This clonotype was observed once. This may arise from a read error, as a much more abundant clone is one base away. The chain carries TRBV10-2 and TRBJ2-1; TRBD2 matches at 7 bases. V gave up 8 bases and J gave up 10 bases; unmatched junction bases: 8. Germline loops: CDR1 WSHSY, CDR2 SAAADI. This CDR3 contains 12 residues. This CDR3 is CASAETSHEQFF. DNA of the CDR3: TGCGCCAGCGCCGAGACTAGCCACGAGCAGTTCTTC.

This clonotype came up many times. The chain recombines TRBV6-1 with TRBJ2-1; 7 bases are shared with TRBD2. The trim removed 7 bases at V and 0 bases at J, leaving 6 bases unmatched. From germline, CDR1 is MNHNS and CDR2 SASEGT. The CDR3 sequence is 15 residues long. Here the CDR3 DNA reads TGTGCCAGCAAACTTGTAGCGGGCTCCTACAATGAGCAGTTCTTC. Its protein is CASKLVAGSYNEQFF.

This clonotype was detected many times. The genes are TRBV2 and TRBJ2-7, with TRBD1 identical over 12 bases. Trimming took 0 bases from V and 6 from J; bases not matched to a gene: 9. Germline V CDR1 and CDR2: SNHLY, FYNNEI. The CDR3 consists of 17 residues. The CDR3 reads CASSEAGTGGKFGEQYF. CDR3 DNA: TGTGCCAGCAGTGAAGCGGGGACAGGGGGCAAATTTGGCGAGCAGTACTTC.

The chain has TRBV7-9 and TRBJ2-6; D possibly corresponds to TRBD1 (5 bases). CDR3 length equals 19 residues. Trimming removed 1 base at V and 0 bases at J, with 16 bases between. The germline V gene encodes CDR1 SEHNR and CDR2 FQNEAQ (reference sequence). The chain's CDR3 is CASSLVWAGISSGANVLTF. CDR3 DNA: TGTGCCAGCAGCTTAGTGTGGGCAGGGATCAGCTCTGGGGCCAACGTCCTGACTTTC.

This clonotype was observed at least ten times. The chain joins TRBV27 to TRBJ2-5, with 9 bases identical to TRBD1. Germline V lookup: CDR1 MNHEY, CDR2 SMNVEV (reference sequence). V was clipped by 3 bases and J by 4 bases; unmatched bases: 6. The CDR3 has 15 amino acids. The CDR3 reads CASSFAGTGSETQYF. CDR3 in DNA: TGTGCCAGCAGTTTCGCCGGGACAGGGTCAGAGACCCAGTACTTC.

This clonotype was seen repeatedly, ten times or more. The chain recombines TRBV19 with TRBJ1-5; 7 bases are shared with TRBD1. This CDR3 region has 13 residues. Germline loops: CDR1 LNHDA, CDR2 SQIVND (reference sequence). The trim removed 7 bases at V and 5 bases at J, leaving 5 bases unmatched. CDR3: CASIDREDQPQHF. The CDR3 coding sequence is TGTGCCAGTATAGACAGGGAAGATCAGCCCCAGCATTTT.

As to this clonotype: The DNA is left out, because the CDR3 cannot be placed on it with certainty; the CDR3 is given as TCRdb lists it. The chain uses TRBV6-2 or TRBV6-3 and TRBJ2-5. The CDR3 is 13 amino acids long, termini counted. Germline CDR1 reads MNHEY; CDR2 reads SVGEGT. CDR3 sequence reads: CASSHSFLETQYF.

Concerning this clonotype itself: This may come from a read error, since a much larger clone is one base off. The genes are TRBV28 and TRBJ2-2; TRBD2 matches 8 bases. Germline V gives CDR1 MDHEN, CDR2 SYDVKM. The CDR3 has 18 residues. V lost 3 bases and J lost 2; bases outside the gene matches: 11. The CDR3 sequence is CASSFPRTSRRNTGELFF. CDR3 bases: TGTGCCAGCAGTTTCCCCAGGACTAGCAGGAGAAACACCGGGGAGCTGTTTTTT.

V gene TRBV18 combines with J gene TRBJ1-1; possibly TRBD1 for D (6 bases). Trimming took 0 bases from V and 10 from J, leaving 9 bases between them. The length of the CDR3 is 12 residues. CDR1 and CDR2 from the germline V gene are KGHSH and LQKENI. CDR3 nucleotides: TGTGCCAGCTCACCACCAGGGGGGTTAGCTTTCTTT. Translating it yields CASSPPGGLAFF.